This T cell receptor beta chain was captured in a study of shared clonotypes between healthy human individuals (dated by TCRdb to about 2020). As for the study more broadly: The cohort included three men and a couple of women between 18 and 49 years of age. For each donor, CD4 naive and CD4 memory were each given three plates, CD8 naive was given two plates, and CD8 memory was given one plate. The study deeply sequenced blood TCR repertoires of about 5 healthy adults to estimate repertoire size and the extent of clonotype sharing between individuals. To increase sequencing depth and limit assay-specific biases, TCR repertoire library preparation and sequencing were carried out by different laboratories using diverse techniques. Per donor, leukapheresis produced somewhere between about 0.9 and 9.5 billion PBMCs.

General study outcomes and caveats: Because the study included only a small number of donors, the genetic and exposure-history diversity represented was limited. Sampling was restricted to blood, and TCR repertoires in tissues likely differ from the TCR repertoires found in blood. Around 5.4% of naive CD4, 3.5% of naive CD8, around 2.3% of memory CD4, and 0.4% of memory CD8 clonotypes were shared across several donors. Compared with non-shared clonotypes, clonotypes shared by all four sorted-subset donors had higher generation probabilities. Incomplete sequencing was indicated by rarefaction of sorted-subset datasets, despite the large sequencing depth. Naive subsets generally had larger estimated clonotype richness than memory subsets did. Pairwise subsampling indicated that sequencing depth was expected to affect the degree of clonotype sharing among donors.

CD8 naive samples were CD45RO-negative cells positively selected for CCR7, giving a CD45RA+CCR7+ population that excluded TemRA cells. The donors were healthy, HIV-negative adults with no recently reported acute infections or vaccinations. Every donor was a Caucasian adult living in Nashville, Tennessee, USA. Blood was collected by leukapheresis, and PBMCs were isolated by Ficoll-Histopaque density gradient centrifugation and then cryopreserved in liquid nitrogen vapor phase. Analytical flow cytometry was used to check the purity and quantity of each magnetically sorted T cell population. Genomic DNA was isolated from every sorted fraction and measured by UV absorbance on a Nanodrop 2000c. In regard to this clone: No cognate antigen has been identified for it. No much larger clonotype is one base removed from it; base qualities were not supplied.

TCR CDR3 regions were amplified from genomic DNA by multiplex PCR using the deep immunoSEQ assay. Genomic DNA extracted from each cell subset was distributed evenly over all wells of several immunoSEQ 96-well plates, and each plate served as one replicate. For sorted subsets, around 200 ng genomic DNA, equal to tens of thousands of T cell genomes, was loaded into each replicate PCR. Purified libraries were measured with a Qubit 3.0 fluorometer, size-checked on a Bioanalyzer 2100, and measured again with the KAPA Library Quantification kit. Each immunoSEQ 96-well plate was sequenced on its own single-read 150-cycle Illumina NextSeq 550 flow cell. The source study handled its data this way. Because the immunoSEQ output included only junctional sequences and no quality scores, the filtering could not be the same as the filtering used for full-length reads. To assign V/J genes and CDR3, sequences were annotated against IMGT germline references using PyIR, a Python wrapper for IgBLAST v1.9. Reads with weak V/J assignments (E-value above 1e-6), missing CDR3, stop codons, out-of-frame junctions, or ambiguous translated residues were removed. A V3J clonotype was defined by an identical inferred V gene, J gene, and CDR3 amino acid sequence. Percentage overlap between repertoires was computed as shared unique clonotypes divided by the size of the smaller repertoire. Repertoire richness was assessed with RTK rarefaction, the Chao1 estimator, and Recon v2.1 estimates of unobserved clonotypes. Generation probabilities for all TCRbeta clonotypes obtained by the gDNA method from a handful of donors were computed using OLGA. TCRdb retrieved this table from immuneACCESS and kept in-frame rearrangements only. Not all clones are present; in checked studies, unresolved V genes account for under half, and no reason is known for the remainder. V and J calls plus clone size are reproduced from that table; the DNA served to infer D and trimming. The sample table shows about 2 million clones, and about 95% are seen once. The leading ten clones occupy 0.85% to 1.3% of the sample.

The CDR3 numbers 18 residues from cysteine through phenylalanine. This entry keeps only the CDR3 DNA: 54 bases, framed from base 1. Trimmed from V: 4 bases; trimmed from J: 0 bases; junction bases lacking a gene match: 7. Sequences ENHRY (CDR1) and SYGVKD (CDR2) are obtained from the germline V gene. The receptor was derived from a man younger than 30 in good health. The source material was naive CD8+ T cells sorted from blood. What the cell subset or site label conveys for this sample: CD45RA+CCR7+. This sequence uses TRBV10-3 and TRBJ2-2; TRBD2 agrees with 11 junctional bases. The DNA sequence is TGTGCCATCAGTGTACTAGCGGGAGACCCCTCGAACACCGGGGAGCTGTTTTTT. This encodes CAISVLAGDPSNTGELFF.